These 22 T cell receptor beta chains originate from one sample sequenced in a study of neoadjuvant anti-PD-1 for oral cavity cancer. Sequenced by immunoSEQ multiplex PCR; TCRdb stores in-frame clones only, minus some. The repertoire includes more than 50,000 clones, 79% of them detected once, and approximately 2.8% sits in the top ten. Sequenced here: PBMCs, sampled before nivolumab (anti-PD-1) treatment. The receptors stem from a person aged 35-80 years with oral cavity squamous cell carcinoma.

This chain links TRBV6-1 with TRBJ2-1; possibly TRBD1 or TRBD2 for D (5 bases each). There are 15 residues in the CDR3. Looked up from germline, CDR1 is MNHNS and CDR2 is SASEGT. V lost 6 bases, J lost 6 bases, and 18 bases lay in between. Here the CDR3 reads CASRIRDQLSNEQFF. The CDR3 nucleotides are TGTGCCAGCAGGATCCGGGACCAACTATCCAATGAGCAGTTCTTC.

The chain uses TRBV10-3 and TRBJ2-7; the D is unclear. The CDR3 loop spans 14 amino acids. CDR1 and CDR2 from the germline V gene are ENHRY and SYGVKD. The ends were cut back, 3 bases at V and 2 bases at J, with 11 bases in the middle. The CDR3 sequence: CAISDEDGAYEQYF. CDR3 DNA: TGTGCCATCAGTGACGAAGACGGCGCCTACGAGCAGTACTTC.

This clone showed up just a few times. The chain joins TRBV2 to TRBJ1-1; possibly TRBD1 for D (5 bases). Germline lookup yields CDR1 SNHLY and CDR2 FYNNEI. The length of the CDR3 is 16 residues. Trimming removed 4 bases at V and 0 bases at J, with 15 bases between. The CDR3 DNA sequence: TGTGCCAGCAGTGGCGGGGGGGGAATGATGAACACTGAAGCTTTCTTT. The encoded protein is CASSGGGGMMNTEAFF.

The genes are TRBV2 and TRBJ2-3; 8 nucleotides match TRBD2. Germline-derived CDR1 and CDR2 are SNHLY and FYNNEI. This CDR3 is built from 16 residues. Trimming took 5 bases from V and 1 from J; bases not matched to a gene: 8. CDR3 coding DNA: TGTGCCAGCAGTATTCTCGGGGGGGCGGGCACAGATACGCAGTATTTT. Translation gives CASSILGGAGTDTQYF.

As regards this clone: Other DNA variants within this sample encode the same CDR3. The chain recombines TRBV4-1 with TRBJ2-1; the D gene could be TRBD1 or TRBD2 (5 bases each). The CDR3 runs 15 residues. Looked up from germline, CDR1 is MGHRA and CDR2 is YSYEKL. Trimming took off 7 bases at V and 0 bases at J, with 13 bases between the two ends. CDR3 DNA: TGCGCCAGCATGGGGGAGCCAAGCTCCTACAATGAGCAGTTCTTC. Translating gives CASMGEPSSYNEQFF.

Written as DNA, the CDR3 is TGTGCCAGCAGCCGGACAGGGGACCCGAACACCGGGGAGCTGTTTTTT. This encodes CASSRTGDPNTGELFF. The chain uses TRBV11-2 and TRBJ2-2; 9 bases map to TRBD1. V shed 5 bases, J shed 0 bases, and the junction held 4 bases outside the gene matches. Germline values: CDR1 SGHAT, CDR2 FQNNGV. The length of the CDR3 is 16 residues.

The gene calls are TRBV5-1 and TRBJ2-2; D not certain. The ends were cut back, 1 base at V and 3 bases at J, with 10 bases in the middle. CDR3 length equals 15 residues. Germline CDR1 is SGHRS and CDR2 is YFSETQ. This CDR3 reads CASSLFVLDTGELFF. Here the CDR3 DNA reads TGCGCCAGCAGCTTGTTCGTTCTTGACACCGGGGAGCTGTTTTTT.

The chain couples TRBV11-2 to TRBJ2-5; no clear D. CDR1 and CDR2 (germline): SGHAT, FQNNGV. This CDR3 spans 11 amino acids. The V and J ends lost 7 bases and 1 base respectively, with 4 bases between them. CDR3 protein: CASTLQETQYF. CDR3 sequence (DNA): TGTGCCAGCACCCTCCAAGAGACCCAGTACTTC.

J is TRBJ2-5 and V is TRBV7-6, with 9 bases identical to TRBD1. The CDR3 runs 16 residues. V trimming: 3 bases; J trimming: 5 bases; junction bases outside the gene matches: 10. The germline V gene has CDR1 SGHVS and CDR2 FNYEAQ. CDR3 in DNA: TGTGCCAGCAGCTTGGGACAGGGAAAGTATATGGAGACCCAGTACTTC. Encoded protein: CASSLGQGKYMETQYF.

This chain connects TRBV9 to TRBJ1-6, with TRBD1 as a possible D gene (5 bases). CDR3 length: 17 residues. Between the trimmed V and J ends, which lost 3 bases and 7 bases, there was a span of 20 bases. Germline V gene sequence: CDR1 SGDLS, CDR2 YYNGEE. The CDR3, as DNA: TGTGCCAGCAGCGAGCAGGGCAGGACACTGGGAAATTCACCCCTCCACTTT. This translates into CASSEQGRTLGNSPLHF.

V usage is TRBV28 and J usage is TRBJ1-5; D may be TRBD1 (6 bases). The length of the CDR3 is 13 residues. Trimming took off 6 bases at V and 2 bases at J, with 8 bases between the two ends. The germline V gene has CDR1 MDHEN and CDR2 SYDVKM. The CDR3 here is CASSRQGNQPQHF. For the CDR3, the DNA is TGTGCCAGCAGCAGACAGGGCAATCAGCCCCAGCATTTT.

The chain recombines TRBV13 with TRBJ1-6; TRBD1 is a possible D gene (5 bases). CDR1 PRHDT and CDR2 FYEKMQ come from the germline V gene (reference sequence). The CDR3 has 14 amino acids. Trimming shortened V by 5 bases and J by 10 bases, and 15 bases separated the two germline ends. For the CDR3, the DNA is TGTGCCAGCAGCACCGCGGGGGGGGACTCACCCCTCCACTTT. It translates to CASSTAGGDSPLHF.

The chain recombines TRBV27 with TRBJ2-7; possibly TRBD1 for D (6 bases). Trimming shortened V by 6 bases and J by 3 bases, and 12 bases separated the two germline ends. Germline CDR1 and CDR2: MNHEY and SMNVEV (reference sequence). The CDR3 consists of 13 residues. The CDR3 reads CASSTGHLYEQYF. CDR3 nucleotide sequence: TGTGCCAGCAGCACGGGACACCTCTACGAGCAGTACTTC.

This chain uses TRBV5-4 with TRBJ2-1; TRBD2 agrees at 10 bases. Germline CDR1 is SGHNT and CDR2 is YYREEE (reference sequence). The CDR3 contains 16 residues. V gave up 4 bases and J gave up 0 bases; unmatched junction bases: 4. The CDR3, as DNA: TGTGCCAGCAGCCGGGCTAGCGGGAGCTCCTACAATGAGCAGTTCTTC. It codes for CASSRASGSSYNEQFF.

The chain uses TRBV9 and TRBJ1-4; perhaps TRBD1 as D (6 bases). Germline CDR1 SGDLS, CDR2 YYNGEE. The V and J ends lost 4 bases and 8 bases respectively, with 18 bases between them. There are 15 residues in the CDR3. Here the CDR3 reads CASSPSQGPREKLFF. The DNA of the CDR3 is TGTGCCAGCAGCCCCTCACAGGGACCTCGGGAAAAACTGTTTTTT.

The chain has TRBV6-5 and TRBJ1-5; a possible D gene is TRBD1 (6 bases). Trimming stripped 6 bases from V and 7 bases from J, with 19 bases between. The length of the CDR3 is 15 residues. CDR1 and CDR2 (germline): MNHEY, SVGAGI. The CDR3, as DNA: TGTGCCAGCAGGGTAATCCGGGACACCGGACAGCCCCAGCATTTT. It translates to CASRVIRDTGQPQHF.

This chain joins TRBV9 and TRBJ1-1; D possibly corresponds to TRBD1 (5 bases). The CDR3 runs 15 residues. Per the germline V gene, CDR1 is SGDLS and CDR2 is YYNGEE. Between the trimmed V and J ends, which lost 1 base and 5 bases, there was a span of 15 bases. The CDR3 nucleotides are TGTGCCAGCAGCGTATCTCGGGACTCCCAGACTGAAGCTTTCTTT. This codes for CASSVSRDSQTEAFF.

The chain couples TRBV10-3 to TRBJ1-1; 9 bases are shared with TRBD1. Germline lookup yields CDR1 ENHRY and CDR2 SYGVKD. V was clipped by 2 bases and J by 3 bases; unmatched bases: 7. There are 16 residues in the CDR3. The DNA for the CDR3 is TGTGCCATCAGTGAGCCAGAACAGGGGGCCCACACTGAAGCTTTCTTT. Translating it yields CAISEPEQGAHTEAFF.

The gene calls are TRBV6-5 and TRBJ2-2; D gene ambiguous. The CDR3 consists of 13 residues. Deletions cut 6 bases from V and 5 bases from J, with 10 bases between. CDR1 is MNHEY, CDR2 SVGAGI, per germline. The CDR3 region is CASRSLSTGELFF. CDR3 DNA: TGTGCCAGCAGATCCCTCAGTACCGGGGAGCTGTTTTTT.

V is TRBV19 and J is TRBJ1-5; D possibly corresponds to TRBD1 (6 bases). Trimming took off 2 bases at V and 2 bases at J, with 10 bases between the two ends. Germline V CDR1 and CDR2: LNHDA, SQIVND (reference sequence). The length of the CDR3 is 15 residues. CDR3 coding DNA: TGTGCCAGTAGTATACAGGGGATTGGCAATCAGCCCCAGCATTTT. This sequence encodes CASSIQGIGNQPQHF.

V and J are TRBV19 and TRBJ1-5, with TRBD1 matching over 7 bases. The CDR3 is made up of 14 amino acids. The germline V gene has CDR1 LNHDA and CDR2 SQIVND (reference sequence). After removal of 6 bases from V and 4 bases from J, the junction contained 6 bases not matched to a gene. CDR3 region: CASRAGQLNQPQHF. In DNA form, the CDR3 reads TGTGCCAGTAGAGCGGGACAGCTAAATCAGCCCCAGCATTTT.

This sequence joins TRBV27 and TRBJ2-1; D not certain. The CDR3 is 14 residues long. Germline V gene lookup returns CDR1 MNHEY and CDR2 SMNVEV (reference sequence). Deletions cut 8 bases from V and 5 bases from J, with 16 bases between. The CDR3 DNA reads as TGTGCCAGCCATCGACACGGTACGGACAATGAGCAGTTCTTC. It encodes CASHRHGTDNEQFF.